These 29 T cell receptor beta chains were all obtained from the same sample, sequenced in a study of blood T cell repertoires in COVID-19. Clones were sequenced by immunoSEQ multiplex PCR, and TCRdb holds only the in-frame ones, with some missing. This sample has fewer than 350,000 clones, with about 88% found just once. Sequencing was carried out using PBMCs or T cells enriched from blood (not recorded which). The receptors shown here come from a woman aged 55-70 years in a cohort exposed to, infected with or recovered from COVID-19 (not recorded which).

The genes are TRBV28 and TRBJ1-2; TRBD1 aligns across 11 bases. CDR3 length: 15 residues. Germline values: CDR1 MDHEN, CDR2 SYDVKM. V shed 3 bases, J shed 4 bases, and the junction held 4 bases outside the gene matches. The CDR3 region is CASSLDRGRGYGYTF. The DNA of the CDR3 is TGTGCCAGCAGTTTGGACAGGGGGCGCGGCTATGGCTACACCTTC.

CDR3 bases: TGCAGCGTTGAAGATAAAAACAGGGAATACGGGACCCAGTACTTC. Translating gives CSVEDKNREYGTQYF. V and J are TRBV29-1 and TRBJ2-5; TRBD1 is a possible D gene (6 bases). The germline CDR1 and CDR2 sequences are SQVTM and ANQGSEA. Trimming left V 0 bases short and J 7 bases short, with 18 bases between. The CDR3 is made up of 15 amino acids.

The J gene is TRBJ2-7, the V gene TRBV5-1; D gene uncertain. Trimming stripped 5 bases from V and 2 bases from J, with 17 bases between. The germline CDR1 and CDR2 sequences are SGHRS and YFSETQ. This CDR3 contains 15 residues. The CDR3 spells CASRWFTERPYEQYF. The CDR3 DNA reads TGCGCCAGCAGATGGTTTACAGAGAGACCCTACGAGCAGTACTTC.

This chain uses TRBV5-1 with TRBJ2-3; D may be TRBD2 (5 bases). Trimming stripped 0 bases from V and 0 bases from J, with 8 bases between. This CDR3 has 15 residues. Germline V gives CDR1 SGHRS, CDR2 YFSETQ. The DNA for the CDR3 is TGCGCCAGCAGCTTGGCCGGGATCAGCACAGATACGCAGTATTTT. This sequence encodes CASSLAGISTDTQYF.

Comments on this clone: The sample holds other DNA sequences that translate to the same CDR3. The CDR3 DNA is TGTGCCAGCAGTGTCGGCAGGGGGTCCTACAATGAGCAGTTCTTC. It specifies CASSVGRGSYNEQFF. V and J are TRBV2 and TRBJ2-1; 7 bases agree with TRBD1. CDR1 and CDR2 (germline): SNHLY, FYNNEI. The V and J ends lost 4 bases and 1 base, in that order; junction bases with no gene match: 4. The CDR3 sequence is 15 residues long.

The chain couples TRBV4-2 to TRBJ2-2; 8 bases fit TRBD2. The ends lost 4 bases at V and 0 bases at J; junction bases unmatched: 4. The CDR3 covers 16 residues. Germline V gives CDR1 LGHNA, CDR2 YNFKEQ. The CDR3 bases are TGTGCCAGCAGCCCCCGAGCGGGGGCGAACACCGGGGAGCTGTTTTTT. Translating gives CASSPRAGANTGELFF.

J is TRBJ2-7 and V is TRBV24-1, with D tentatively TRBD2 (5 bases). The germline gives CDR1 KGHDR, CDR2 SFDVKD. This CDR3 contains 14 residues. V lost 3 bases and J 6 bases, leaving 14 bases between the germline ends. This chain's CDR3 is CATSDAGLLSEQYF. The CDR3 bases are TGTGCCACCAGTGATGCAGGACTCCTCTCCGAGCAGTACTTC.

The chain carries TRBV6-2 or TRBV6-3 and TRBJ1-2; D unclear. Between the trimmed V and J ends, which lost 5 bases and 4 bases, there was a span of 8 bases. CDR1 and CDR2 from the germline V gene are MNHEY and SVGEGT. CDR3 length: 12 residues. In DNA form, the CDR3 reads TGTGCCAGCAGTACACACAGCTATGGCTACACCTTC. This encodes CASSTHSYGYTF.

V and J are TRBV5-4 and TRBJ2-7; the match to TRBD2 covers 9 bases. Germline V gene data show CDR1 as SGHNT and CDR2 as YYREEE (reference sequence). The CDR3 sequence is 15 residues long. The V gene end was trimmed by 0 bases and the J gene end by 2 bases; junction bases not matched to a gene: 3. CDR3 protein: CASSLGLAATYEQYF. The CDR3 coding sequence is TGTGCCAGCAGCTTGGGACTAGCGGCCACCTACGAGCAGTACTTC.

The chain has TRBV7-2 and TRBJ1-2; perhaps TRBD1 as D (6 bases). CDR3 length: 10 amino acids. Germline loops: CDR1 SGHTA, CDR2 FQGNSA. V dropped 11 bases and J dropped 6 bases, with 10 bases sitting between them. The CDR3 loop reads CAARGHGYTF. In DNA form, the CDR3 reads TGTGCCGCCAGGGGCCATGGCTACACCTTC.

The chain carries TRBV11-2 and TRBJ2-1; 11 bases map to TRBD2. V gave up 7 bases and J gave up 6 bases; unmatched junction bases: 8. The CDR3 contains 15 residues. Germline V lookup: CDR1 SGHAT, CDR2 FQNNGV. CDR3 region: CASNTLGLAVNEQFF. The CDR3 region has the DNA TGTGCCAGCAACACCCTGGGACTAGCGGTCAATGAGCAGTTCTTC.

The CDR3 bases are TGTGCCAGCAGTTACTTAGACAGGGGGCCTTCACCCCTCCACTTT. Encoded protein: CASSYLDRGPSPLHF. The rearrangement joins TRBV6-5 to TRBJ1-6; 10 positions match TRBD1. Germline assignment: CDR1 MNHEY and CDR2 SVGAGI. This CDR3 is 15 amino acids long. V dropped 1 base and J dropped 9; count of bases not matched to a gene: 3.

A few counts support this clone. The chain couples TRBV24-1 to TRBJ1-2; the match to TRBD1 covers 12 bases. The V segment lost 3 bases and the J segment 4 bases; nucleotides outside the gene matches: 8. The germline V gene has CDR1 KGHDR and CDR2 SFDVKD. This CDR3 spans 17 amino acids. The CDR3 DNA reads TGTGCCACCAGTGATGCCGGGACAGGGGGCGTCGGCTATGGCTACACCTTC. This gives the protein CATSDAGTGGVGYGYTF.

The V and J genes are TRBV5-1 and TRBJ1-1, with TRBD1 as a possible D gene (6 bases). V lost 4 bases, J lost 4 bases, and 14 bases lay in between. Per the germline V gene, CDR1 is SGHRS and CDR2 is YFSETQ. The CDR3 spans 14 residues. The CDR3 bases are TGCGCCAGCAGCCTCTTTACAGGGATCACTGAAGCTTTCTTT. Its translation is CASSLFTGITEAFF.

This clone was found a few times. The chain carries TRBV28 and TRBJ2-6; tentatively, D is TRBD1 (6 bases). The CDR3 runs 15 residues. Germline loops: CDR1 MDHEN, CDR2 SYDVKM. The V gene lost 6 bases and the J gene lost 2 bases, with 11 bases spanning the gap. DNA of the CDR3: TGTGCCAGCAGCCGAAACAGGGCTGGGGCCAACGTCCTGACTTTC. Translation gives CASSRNRAGANVLTF.

This chain uses TRBV4-3 with TRBJ2-3; 8 bases match TRBD2. The CDR3 totals 16 residues. In germline, CDR1 is LGHNA, CDR2 YSLEER. V shed 1 base, J shed 4 bases, and the junction held 7 bases outside the gene matches. The CDR3 loop is CASSQGYSGKADTQYF. The CDR3 region has the DNA TGCGCCAGCAGCCAAGGGTATAGCGGGAAGGCAGATACGCAGTATTTT.

In this sample, this clone turned up once. J is TRBJ1-1 and V is TRBV10-3; D remains unclear. Trimming removed 4 bases at V and 0 bases at J, with 6 bases between. This CDR3 has 13 residues. Per the germline V gene, CDR1 is ENHRY and CDR2 is SYGVKD. CDR3 DNA sequence: TGTGCCATCAGTGGCAGGATGAACACTGAAGCTTTCTTT. This encodes CAISGRMNTEAFF.

This clone was counted a single time. CDR3 amino acids: CASSLGGTGNTIYF. CDR3 nucleotides: TGTGCCAGCAGTTTAGGAGGGACTGGAAACACCATATATTTT. The J gene is TRBJ1-3, the V gene TRBV28; D is unclear. V was trimmed by 2 bases and J by 2 bases, leaving 7 bases between them. The CDR3 is 14 amino acids. The germline V gene encodes CDR1 MDHEN and CDR2 SYDVKM.

The chain couples TRBV5-1 to TRBJ2-3; TRBD2 matches 11 bases. Per the germline V gene, CDR1 is SGHRS and CDR2 is YFSETQ. V lost 3 bases, J lost 5 bases, and 8 bases stayed unmatched. This CDR3 is 16 amino acids long. CDR3 amino acids: CASSWTLAGVGDTQYF. The DNA of the CDR3 is TGCGCCAGCAGCTGGACACTAGCGGGAGTGGGAGATACGCAGTATTTT.

The rearrangement joins TRBV27 to TRBJ2-3, with D maybe TRBD2 (6 bases). The germline V and J ends were trimmed by 5 bases and 2 bases, with 14 bases remaining between them. The CDR3 extends over 15 amino acids. Per germline, CDR1 MNHEY and CDR2 SMNVEV (reference sequence). The CDR3 bases are TGTGCCAGCAGTCTCAGTAGCGGACTCACAGATACGCAGTATTTT. It specifies CASSLSSGLTDTQYF.

CDR3 loop: CATSDPATSAEQFF. The CDR3 coding sequence is TGTGCCACCAGTGATCCCGCGACTAGCGCTGAGCAGTTCTTC. The V gene is TRBV24-1, the J gene TRBJ2-1, with TRBD2 matching 8 bases. The CDR3 extends over 14 amino acids. Germline CDR1 reads KGHDR; CDR2 reads SFDVKD. The J segment lost 9 bases and the V segment lost 3 bases, leaving 6 bases of the junction unmatched.

The chain joins TRBV7-2 to TRBJ1-2, with 7 bases matching TRBD1. CDR3 size: 13 residues. Trimming at V came to 2 bases and at J to 4 bases, leaving 1 base not matched to a gene. Germline loops: CDR1 SGHTA, CDR2 FQGNSA. CDR3 nucleotides: TGTGCCAGCAGCTTATGGGACAGCTATGGCTACACCTTC. Translated, it gives CASSLWDSYGYTF. Looking up the rest from reference TRBV7-2 and TRBJ1-2 gives the full variable domain: GAGVSQSPSNKVTEKGKDVELRCDPISGHTALYWYRQSLGQGLEFLIYFQGNSAPDKSGLPSDRFSAERTGGSVSTLTIQRTQQEDSAVYLCASSLWDSYGYTFGSGTRLTVV.

J is TRBJ2-1 and V is TRBV18; 14 bases fit TRBD2. This CDR3 comprises 17 residues. The trim removed 5 bases at V and 2 bases at J, leaving 5 bases unmatched. The germline CDR1 and CDR2 sequences are KGHSH and LQKENI. CDR3 in DNA: TGTGCCAGCTCAGAGACTAGCGGGAGGGCCGCCTACAATGAGCAGTTCTTC. Translating gives CASSETSGRAAYNEQFF.

The chain combines TRBV28 with TRBJ2-5; 11 bases are a match to TRBD1. There are 16 residues in the CDR3. Germline V gives CDR1 MDHEN, CDR2 SYDVKM. Unmatched junction bases numbered 10, after V lost 5 bases and J lost 5 bases. The DNA of the CDR3 is TGTGCCAGCAGTCCATGGACAGGGGGCAACTGGGAGACCCAGTACTTC. Encoded protein: CASSPWTGGNWETQYF.

The gene calls are TRBV2 and TRBJ2-7; 10 bases are a match to TRBD2. CDR1 is SNHLY, CDR2 FYNNEI, per germline. The trim removed 8 bases at V and 9 bases at J, leaving 13 bases unmatched. The CDR3 has 14 amino acids. This CDR3 is CASGSASGRTAQYF. CDR3 DNA sequence: TGTGCCAGCGGGTCGGCTAGCGGGAGAACGGCGCAGTACTTC.

The chain carries TRBV6-5 and TRBJ1-2; tentative D call: TRBD1 (6 bases). The CDR3 consists of 14 residues. Between the trimmed V and J ends, which lost 0 bases and 7 bases, there was a span of 12 bases. Germline CDR1 reads MNHEY; CDR2 reads SVGAGI. DNA of the CDR3: TGTGCCAGCAGTTACTCGGGGGGGGCGCTTGGCTACACCTTC. Its translation: CASSYSGGALGYTF.

The chain has TRBV28 and TRBJ1-6; D gene ambiguous. V lost 8 bases and J lost 13, with 15 bases in between. Germline CDR1 and CDR2: MDHEN and SYDVKM. The CDR3 spans 12 residues. The CDR3 loop is CASGELEHPLHF. CDR3 DNA: TGTGCCAGCGGGGAGCTGGAGCATCCCCTCCACTTT.

This clone was found a few times. The rearrangement links TRBV27 to TRBJ2-7; 10 bases agree with TRBD1. V was clipped by 2 bases and J by 2 bases; unmatched bases: 0. In germline, CDR1 is MNHEY, CDR2 SMNVEV (reference sequence). The CDR3 sequence is 14 residues long. CDR3 DNA sequence: TGTGCCAGCAGTTTAGGACAGGGGGCCTACGAGCAGTACTTC. Protein sequence: CASSLGQGAYEQYF.

The CDR3, as DNA: TGTGCCAGCAGGACTAGTACGACGCAGTATTTT. Protein: CASRTSTTQYF. The chain employs TRBV6-5 and TRBJ2-3; D perhaps matches TRBD2 (6 bases). V lost 6 bases to trimming and J lost 9 bases, with 10 bases between them. This CDR3 contains 11 residues. Per the germline V gene, CDR1 is MNHEY and CDR2 is SVGAGI.